Sequencing of this TCR beta chain was carried out in a study of T cell changes during pregnancy in multiple sclerosis. Assay: immunoSEQ multiplex PCR; the TCRdb copy retains only in-frame clones and omits some. The sample has roughly 30,000 clones, approximately 90% seen once. The germline V and J ends were trimmed by 5 bases and 6 bases, with 11 bases remaining between them. CDR3 length: 12 amino acids. Germline V gene lookup returns CDR1 SGHVS and CDR2 FNYEAQ. Within the sample, this clone is medium-sized. The receptor's source is a female donor with multiple sclerosis, enrolled in a pregnancy study. Sample: CD8+ T cells from peripheral blood mononuclear cells, taken in the second trimester of pregnancy. The chain recombines TRBV7-6 with TRBJ2-7, with D possibly being TRBD2 (5 bases). CDR3 sequence (DNA): TGTGCCAGCAGCCCGGGGTCTTTCGAGCAGTACTTC. Translating it yields CASSPGSFEQYF.